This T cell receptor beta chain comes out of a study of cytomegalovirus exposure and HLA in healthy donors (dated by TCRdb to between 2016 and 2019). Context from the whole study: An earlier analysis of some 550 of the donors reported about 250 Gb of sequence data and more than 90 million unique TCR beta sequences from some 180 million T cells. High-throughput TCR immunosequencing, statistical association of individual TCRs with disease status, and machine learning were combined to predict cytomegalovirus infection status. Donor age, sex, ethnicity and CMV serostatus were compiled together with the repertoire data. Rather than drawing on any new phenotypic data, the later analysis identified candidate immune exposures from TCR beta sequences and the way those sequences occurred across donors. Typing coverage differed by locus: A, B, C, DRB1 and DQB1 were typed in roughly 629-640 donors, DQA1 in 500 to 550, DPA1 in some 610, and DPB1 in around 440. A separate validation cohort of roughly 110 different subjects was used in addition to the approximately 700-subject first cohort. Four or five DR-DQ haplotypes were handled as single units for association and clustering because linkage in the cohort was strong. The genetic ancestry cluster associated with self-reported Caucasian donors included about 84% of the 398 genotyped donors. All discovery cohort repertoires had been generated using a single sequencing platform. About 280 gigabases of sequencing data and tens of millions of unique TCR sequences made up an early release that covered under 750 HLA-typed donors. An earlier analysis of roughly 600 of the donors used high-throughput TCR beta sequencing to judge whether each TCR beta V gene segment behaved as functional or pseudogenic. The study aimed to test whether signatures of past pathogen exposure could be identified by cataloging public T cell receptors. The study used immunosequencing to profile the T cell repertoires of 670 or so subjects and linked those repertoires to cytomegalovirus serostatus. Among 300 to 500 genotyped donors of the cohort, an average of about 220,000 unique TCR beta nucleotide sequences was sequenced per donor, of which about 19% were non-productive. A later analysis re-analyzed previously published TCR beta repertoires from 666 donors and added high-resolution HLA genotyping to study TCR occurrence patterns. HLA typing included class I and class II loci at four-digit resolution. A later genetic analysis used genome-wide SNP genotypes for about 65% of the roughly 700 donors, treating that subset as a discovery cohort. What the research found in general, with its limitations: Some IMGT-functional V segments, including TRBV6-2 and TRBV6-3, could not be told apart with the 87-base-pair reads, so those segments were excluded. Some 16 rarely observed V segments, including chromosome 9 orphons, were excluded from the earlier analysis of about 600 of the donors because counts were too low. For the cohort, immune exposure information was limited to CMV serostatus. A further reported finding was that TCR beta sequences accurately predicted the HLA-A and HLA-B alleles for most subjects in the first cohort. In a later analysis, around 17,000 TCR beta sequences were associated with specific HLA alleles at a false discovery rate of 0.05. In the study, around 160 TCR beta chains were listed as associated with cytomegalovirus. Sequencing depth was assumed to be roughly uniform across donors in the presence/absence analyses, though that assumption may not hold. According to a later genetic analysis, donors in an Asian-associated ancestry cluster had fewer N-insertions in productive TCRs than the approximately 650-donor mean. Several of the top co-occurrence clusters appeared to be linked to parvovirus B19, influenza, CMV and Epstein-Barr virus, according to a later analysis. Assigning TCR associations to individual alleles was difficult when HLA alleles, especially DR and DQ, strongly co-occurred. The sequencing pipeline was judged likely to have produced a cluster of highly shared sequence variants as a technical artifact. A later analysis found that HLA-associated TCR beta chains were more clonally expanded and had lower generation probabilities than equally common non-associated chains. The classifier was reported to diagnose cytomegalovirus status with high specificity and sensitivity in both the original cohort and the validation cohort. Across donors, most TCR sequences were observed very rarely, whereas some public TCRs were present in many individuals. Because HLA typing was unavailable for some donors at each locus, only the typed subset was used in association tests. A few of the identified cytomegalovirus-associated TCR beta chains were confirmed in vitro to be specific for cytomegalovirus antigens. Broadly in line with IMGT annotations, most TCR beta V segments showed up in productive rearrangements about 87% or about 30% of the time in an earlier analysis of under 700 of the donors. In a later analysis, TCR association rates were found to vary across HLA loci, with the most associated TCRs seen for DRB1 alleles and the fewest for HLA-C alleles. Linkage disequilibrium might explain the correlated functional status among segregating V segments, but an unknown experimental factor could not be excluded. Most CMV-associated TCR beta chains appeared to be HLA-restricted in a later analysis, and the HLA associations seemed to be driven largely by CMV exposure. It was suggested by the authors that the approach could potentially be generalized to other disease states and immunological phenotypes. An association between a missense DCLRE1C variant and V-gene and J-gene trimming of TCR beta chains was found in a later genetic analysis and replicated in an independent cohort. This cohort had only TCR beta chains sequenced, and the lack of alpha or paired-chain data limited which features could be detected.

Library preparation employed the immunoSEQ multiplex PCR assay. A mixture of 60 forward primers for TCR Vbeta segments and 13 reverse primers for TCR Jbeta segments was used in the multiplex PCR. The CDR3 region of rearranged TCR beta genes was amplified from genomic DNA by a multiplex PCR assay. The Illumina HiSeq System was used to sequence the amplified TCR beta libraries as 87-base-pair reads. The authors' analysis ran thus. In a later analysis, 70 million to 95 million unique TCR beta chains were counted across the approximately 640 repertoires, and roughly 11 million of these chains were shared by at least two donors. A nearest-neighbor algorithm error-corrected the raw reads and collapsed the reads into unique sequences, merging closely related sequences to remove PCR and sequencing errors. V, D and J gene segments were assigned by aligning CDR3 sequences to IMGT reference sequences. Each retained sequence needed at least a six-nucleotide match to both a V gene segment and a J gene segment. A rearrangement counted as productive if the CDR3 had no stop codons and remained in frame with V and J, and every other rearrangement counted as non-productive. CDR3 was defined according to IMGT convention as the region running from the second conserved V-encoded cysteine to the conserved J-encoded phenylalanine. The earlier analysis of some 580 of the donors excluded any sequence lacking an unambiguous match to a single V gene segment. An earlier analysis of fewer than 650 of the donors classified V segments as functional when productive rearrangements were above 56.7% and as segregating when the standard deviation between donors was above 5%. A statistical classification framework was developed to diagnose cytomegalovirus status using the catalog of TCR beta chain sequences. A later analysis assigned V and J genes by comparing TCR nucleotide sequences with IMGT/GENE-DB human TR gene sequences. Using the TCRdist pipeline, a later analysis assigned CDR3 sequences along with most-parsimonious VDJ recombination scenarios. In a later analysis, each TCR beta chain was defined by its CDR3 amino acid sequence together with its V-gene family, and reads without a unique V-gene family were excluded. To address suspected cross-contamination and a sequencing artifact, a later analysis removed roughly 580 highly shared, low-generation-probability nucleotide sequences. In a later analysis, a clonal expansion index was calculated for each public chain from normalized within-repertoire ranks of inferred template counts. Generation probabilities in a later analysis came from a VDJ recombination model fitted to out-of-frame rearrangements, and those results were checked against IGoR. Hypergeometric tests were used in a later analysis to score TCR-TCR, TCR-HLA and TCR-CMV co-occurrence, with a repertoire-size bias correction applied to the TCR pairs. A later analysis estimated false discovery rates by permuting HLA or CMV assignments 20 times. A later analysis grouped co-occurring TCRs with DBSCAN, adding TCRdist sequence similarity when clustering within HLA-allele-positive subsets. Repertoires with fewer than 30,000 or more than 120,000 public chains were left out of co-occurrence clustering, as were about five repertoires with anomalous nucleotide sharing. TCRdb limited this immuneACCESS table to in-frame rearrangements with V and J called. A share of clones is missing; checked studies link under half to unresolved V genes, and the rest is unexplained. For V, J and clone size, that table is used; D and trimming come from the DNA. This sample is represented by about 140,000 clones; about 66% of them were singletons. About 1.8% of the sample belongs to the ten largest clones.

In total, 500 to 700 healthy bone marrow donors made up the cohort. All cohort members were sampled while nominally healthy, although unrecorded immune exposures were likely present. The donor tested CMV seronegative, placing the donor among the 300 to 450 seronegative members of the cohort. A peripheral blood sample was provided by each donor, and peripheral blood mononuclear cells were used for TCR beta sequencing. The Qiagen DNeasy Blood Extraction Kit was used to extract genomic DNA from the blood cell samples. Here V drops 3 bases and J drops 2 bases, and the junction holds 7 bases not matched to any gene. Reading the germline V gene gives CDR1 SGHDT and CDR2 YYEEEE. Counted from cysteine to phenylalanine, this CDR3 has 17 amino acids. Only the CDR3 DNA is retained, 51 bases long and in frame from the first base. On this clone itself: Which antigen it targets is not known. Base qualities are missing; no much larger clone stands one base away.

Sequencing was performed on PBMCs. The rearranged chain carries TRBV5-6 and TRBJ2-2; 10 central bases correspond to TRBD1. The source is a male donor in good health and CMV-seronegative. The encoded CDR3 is CASSSLDRGTNTGELFF. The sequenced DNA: TGTGCCAGCAGCTCGCTGGACAGGGGGACTAACACCGGGGAGCTGTTTTTT.